This T cell receptor (beta chain) was sequenced during a study of T cells expressing NK-cell markers. Germline CDR1 SQVTM, CDR2 ANQGSEA. The CDR3 loop spans 15 amino acids. As concerns this clonotype: Its antigen is unknown.

Following a re-call of the 5' RACE reads, TCRdb has one entry per CDR3 protein and lacks DNA. The sample totals around 470,000 distinct CDR3 sequences. Study-wide points: Expanded clones of NKG2C+ T cells had an unclear HCMV specificity.

The TCR comes from a woman between 50 and 59 years old in good health. The chain uses TRBV29-1 and TRBJ2-7; TCRdb's D gene call, TRBD2, goes unchecked for lack of DNA. What was sequenced was blood T cells: a sorted CD56 or NKG2C T cell subset, CD4+ or CD8+ T cells, or bulk PBMC T cells (not recorded which). The CDR3 loop is CSAVSLSGISYEQYF.